Below, one TCR beta chain is given with its context. Its antigen remains unidentified. Base quality data are lacking; no much larger clone is found one base away. This entry is derived from a study of cytomegalovirus exposure and HLA in healthy donors (dated by TCRdb to about 2017). The study in broad terms: An earlier analysis of roughly 500 of the donors reported approximately 280 Gb of sequence data and 95 million to 120 million unique TCR beta sequences obtained from some 200 million T cells. Because of strong linkage in the cohort, roughly five DR-DQ haplotypes were treated as single units for association and clustering. Genome-wide SNP genotypes for about three fifths of the roughly 700 donors were used in a later genetic analysis, which treated that subset as a discovery cohort. An earlier analysis of around 580 of the donors used high-throughput TCR beta sequencing to judge whether each TCR beta V gene segment behaved as functional or pseudogenic. Roughly 300 gigabases of sequencing data and around 85 million unique TCR sequences made up an early release that covered 500 to 650 HLA-typed donors. Among about 370 genotyped donors of the cohort, an average of roughly 230,000 unique TCR beta nucleotide sequences was sequenced per donor, of which 15% to 20% were non-productive. The T cell repertoires of roughly 660 subjects were profiled by immunosequencing and related to cytomegalovirus serostatus. The later analysis used no new phenotypic data to find candidate immune exposures, relying instead on TCR beta sequences and their occurrence across donors. The study aimed to test whether cataloging public T cell receptors could reveal signatures of past pathogen exposure. A later analysis re-analyzed previously published TCR beta repertoires from about 600 donors and added high-resolution HLA genotyping to study TCR occurrence patterns. Of the roughly 400 genotyped donors, 81% were placed in the genetic ancestry cluster associated with self-reported Caucasian donors. HLA typing included class I and class II loci at four-digit resolution. All discovery cohort repertoires had been generated on a single sequencing platform. To predict cytomegalovirus infection status, the study brought together high-throughput TCR immunosequencing, statistical association of individual TCRs with disease status, and machine learning. Along with the roughly 610-subject first cohort, a separate validation cohort of roughly 110 different subjects was used. Donor age, sex, ethnicity and CMV serostatus were compiled together with the repertoire data. Typing coverage differed by locus: A, B, C, DRB1 and DQB1 were typed in roughly 620-630 donors, DQA1 in 500 to 550, DPA1 in around 610, and DPB1 in 472.

The cohort comprised around 690 healthy bone marrow donors. Cohort members were all nominally healthy when sampled, although unrecorded immune exposures were likely present. The donor was CMV seropositive and belonged to the group of about 290 seropositive cohort members. Every donor gave a peripheral blood sample, and the peripheral blood mononuclear cells from that sample were used for TCR beta sequencing. The Qiagen DNeasy Blood Extraction Kit was used to extract genomic DNA from the blood cell samples. Points the paper makes about the study in general: Several of the top co-occurrence clusters appeared to be linked to parvovirus B19, influenza, CMV and Epstein-Barr virus, according to a later analysis. In a later genetic analysis, fewer N-insertions in productive TCRs were reported among donors in an Asian-associated ancestry cluster than the roughly 670-donor mean. The authors suggested that the approach could potentially be extended to other disease states and immunological phenotypes. In a later analysis, HLA-associated TCR beta chains were found to be more clonally expanded and to have lower generation probabilities than equally common non-associated chains. Broadly in line with IMGT annotations, most TCR beta V segments showed up in productive rearrangements about 87% or about 30% of the time in an earlier analysis of approximately 640 of the donors. A further reported finding was that TCR beta sequences accurately predicted the HLA-A and HLA-B alleles for most subjects in the first cohort. At a false discovery rate of 0.05, a later analysis linked about 17,000 TCR beta sequences to specific HLA alleles. Linkage disequilibrium might explain the correlated functional status among segregating V segments, but an unknown experimental factor could not be ruled out. In a later genetic analysis, a missense DCLRE1C variant was associated with V-gene and J-gene trimming of TCR beta chains, and the association was replicated in an independent cohort. Most CMV-associated TCR beta chains appeared to be HLA-restricted in a later analysis, and the HLA associations seemed to be driven largely by CMV exposure. A few of the identified cytomegalovirus-associated TCR beta chains were confirmed in vitro to be specific for cytomegalovirus antigens. CMV serostatus was the only immune exposure information available for the cohort. HLA typing was unavailable for some donors at each locus, so association tests used only the typed subset. The earlier analysis of approximately 560 of the donors excluded seventeen rarely observed V segments, including chromosome 9 orphons, because counts were too low. In a later analysis, the rate of TCR association differed among HLA loci, with DRB1 alleles having the most associated TCRs and HLA-C alleles having the fewest. In this cohort, only TCR beta chains were sequenced, and detectable features were limited by the absence of alpha or paired-chain data. Presence/absence analyses assumed roughly uniform sequencing depth across donors, an assumption that may not hold. When HLA alleles, especially DR and DQ, strongly co-occurred, attributing TCR associations to individual alleles was difficult. A cluster of highly shared sequence variants was judged likely to represent a technical artifact of the sequencing pipeline. A total of 150 to 200 TCR beta chains were listed by the study as associated with cytomegalovirus. The classifier was reported to diagnose cytomegalovirus status with high specificity and sensitivity in both the original and validation cohorts. Most TCR sequences were observed very rarely across donors, whereas some public TCRs were present in many individuals.

The method was the immunoSEQ multiplex PCR assay. A mixture of 60 forward primers for TCR Vbeta segments and 13 reverse primers for TCR Jbeta segments was used in the multiplex PCR. Amplification of the CDR3 region of rearranged TCR beta genes was performed with a multiplex PCR assay on genomic DNA. The Illumina HiSeq System was used to sequence the amplified TCR beta libraries as 87-base-pair reads. The published analysis was carried out like this. Across the roughly 700 repertoires, a later analysis counted approximately 75 million unique TCR beta chains, roughly 11 million of which were shared by at least two donors. A nearest-neighbor algorithm error-corrected the raw reads and collapsed the reads into unique sequences, merging closely related sequences to remove PCR and sequencing errors. Alignment of CDR3 sequences to IMGT reference sequences was used to assign V, D and J gene segments. Each retained sequence needed at least a six-nucleotide match to both a V gene segment and a J gene segment. A rearrangement was called productive if the CDR3 had no stop codons and remained in frame with V and J, and every other rearrangement was called non-productive. Following IMGT convention, CDR3 was defined as the stretch from the second conserved V-encoded cysteine to the conserved J-encoded phenylalanine. The earlier analysis of fewer than 750 of the donors excluded sequences that lacked an unambiguous match to a single V gene segment. In an earlier analysis of approximately 550 of the donors, V segments were called functional above 56.7% productive rearrangements and were called segregating when the between-donor standard deviation exceeded 5%. A statistical classification framework was developed to diagnose cytomegalovirus status using the catalog of TCR beta chain sequences. In a later analysis, V and J genes were assigned by comparing TCR nucleotide sequences against IMGT/GENE-DB human TR gene sequences. The TCRdist pipeline was used in a later analysis to assign CDR3 sequences and most-parsimonious VDJ recombination scenarios. A later analysis defined each TCR beta chain by its CDR3 amino acid sequence plus V-gene family, and excluded reads lacking a unique V-gene family. A later analysis removed 500 to 650 highly shared, low-generation-probability nucleotide sequences to deal with suspected cross-contamination and a sequencing artifact. A later analysis calculated a clonal expansion index for each public chain from normalized within-repertoire ranks of inferred template counts. A later analysis computed generation probabilities with a VDJ recombination model fitted to out-of-frame rearrangements, and checked the results against IGoR. A later analysis scored TCR-TCR, TCR-HLA and TCR-CMV co-occurrence with hypergeometric tests, applying a repertoire-size bias correction to TCR pairs. A later analysis estimated false discovery rates by permuting HLA or CMV assignments 20 times. In a later analysis, co-occurring TCRs were grouped using DBSCAN, with TCRdist sequence similarity added in when clustering inside HLA-allele-positive subsets. Co-occurrence clustering excluded repertoires with fewer than 30,000 or more than 120,000 public chains, plus five with anomalous nucleotide sharing. TCRdb took over this immuneACCESS table, retaining in-frame rearrangements with V and J assigned. Such tables are incomplete; in checked studies, under half of the missing clones stem from an unresolved V gene, and the remainder is unexplained. The DNA gave D and trimming, while V, J and clone size come from that table. For this sample the table gives approximately 160,000 clones, of which roughly two thirds were detected only once. 2.8% of the sample lies in the top ten.

Sequencing was done on a sample of PBMCs. The receptor's source is a middle-aged woman in good health and CMV-seropositive.

The CDR3 region: CASSLGQASSYNSPLHF. The nucleotide sequence is given as TGTGCCAGCAGCTTGGGACAGGCCAGCTCCTATAATTCACCCCTCCACTTT. The sequence links TRBV11-2 to TRBJ1-6; 8 middle bases align to TRBD1. The CDR3 contains 17 residues, cysteine and phenylalanine counted. Kept here is only the CDR3 DNA, which spans 51 bases and is read in frame from base 1. The germline V gene yields SGHAT for CDR1 and FQNNGV for CDR2. Relative to germline, V is missing 3 bases and J is missing 0 bases, with 4 bases of the junction outside any gene match.